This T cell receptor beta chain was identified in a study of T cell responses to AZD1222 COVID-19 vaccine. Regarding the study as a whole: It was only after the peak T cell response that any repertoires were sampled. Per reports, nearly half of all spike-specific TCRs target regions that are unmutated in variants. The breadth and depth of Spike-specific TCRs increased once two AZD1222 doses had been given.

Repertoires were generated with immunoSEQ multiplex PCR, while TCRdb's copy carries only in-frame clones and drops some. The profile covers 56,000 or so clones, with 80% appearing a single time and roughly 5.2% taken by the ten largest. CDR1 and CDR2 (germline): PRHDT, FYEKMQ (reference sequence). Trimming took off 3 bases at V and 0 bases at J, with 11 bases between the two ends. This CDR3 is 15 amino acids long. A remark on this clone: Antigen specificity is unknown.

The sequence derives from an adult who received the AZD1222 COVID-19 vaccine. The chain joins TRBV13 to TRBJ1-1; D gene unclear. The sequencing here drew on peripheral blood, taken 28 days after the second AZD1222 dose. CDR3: CASSFRRSVNTEAFF. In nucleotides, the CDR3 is TGTGCCAGCAGCTTCAGACGAAGTGTGAACACTGAAGCTTTCTTT.